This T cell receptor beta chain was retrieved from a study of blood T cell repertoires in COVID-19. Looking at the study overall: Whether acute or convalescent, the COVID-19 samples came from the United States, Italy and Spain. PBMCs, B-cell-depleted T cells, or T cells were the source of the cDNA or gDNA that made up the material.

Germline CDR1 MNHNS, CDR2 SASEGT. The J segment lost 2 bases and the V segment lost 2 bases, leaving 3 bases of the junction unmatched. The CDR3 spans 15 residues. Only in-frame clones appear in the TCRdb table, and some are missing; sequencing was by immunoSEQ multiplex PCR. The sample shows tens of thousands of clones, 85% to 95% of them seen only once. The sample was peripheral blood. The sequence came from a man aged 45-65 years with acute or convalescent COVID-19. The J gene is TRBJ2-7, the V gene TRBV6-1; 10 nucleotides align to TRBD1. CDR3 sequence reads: CASSEPGTGAYEQYF. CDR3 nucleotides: TGTGCCAGCAGTGAACCGGGGACAGGGGCCTACGAGCAGTACTTC.